The 14 T cell receptor beta chains below come from one sample, sequenced in a study of T cell changes during pregnancy in multiple sclerosis. The assay was immunoSEQ multiplex PCR, and TCRdb's table has in-frame clones only and misses some. The sample gives 65,000 to 75,000 clones, roughly 92% of which show up once; roughly 3.6% is in the top ten. The sample here was peripheral blood, taken after pregnancy. Every receptor here comes from a female donor in good health, enrolled as a control in a pregnancy study.

The V and J genes are TRBV18 and TRBJ1-1; 7 bases are a match to TRBD1. V lost 2 bases to trimming and J lost 5 bases; unmatched junction nucleotides: 14. CDR1 and CDR2 (germline): KGHSH, LQKENI. CDR3 length equals 17 residues. The chain's CDR3 is CASSPYPTGPIGTEAFF. The CDR3 nucleotides are TGTGCCAGCTCACCATACCCGACAGGGCCCATTGGGACTGAAGCTTTCTTT.

This clone appeared a single time. V usage is TRBV27 and J usage is TRBJ1-6; the match to TRBD1 covers 8 bases. V was clipped by 4 bases and J by 6 bases; unmatched bases: 11. The CDR3 contains 17 residues. Germline V gives CDR1 MNHEY, CDR2 SMNVEV (reference sequence). CDR3 in amino acids: CASSSPHGTGRNSPLHF. CDR3 sequence (DNA): TGTGCCAGCAGTTCCCCCCACGGGACAGGTCGTAATTCACCCCTCCACTTT.

The V gene is TRBV5-1, the J gene TRBJ2-1; 9 nucleotides agree with TRBD2. With V trimmed by 0 bases and J by 4 bases, 2 bases remained unmatched. The CDR3 length is 15 residues. From germline, CDR1 is SGHRS and CDR2 YFSETQ. The CDR3 protein is CASSLGTSAYNEQFF. For the CDR3, the DNA is TGCGCCAGCAGCTTGGGGACTAGCGCTTACAATGAGCAGTTCTTC. Filled out from reference TRBV5-1 and TRBJ2-1, the complete variable domain reads KAGVTQTPRYLIKTRGQQVTLSCSPISGHRSVSWYQQTPGQGLQFLFEYFSETQRNKGNFPGRFSGRQFSNSRSEMNVSTLELGDSALYLCASSLGTSAYNEQFFGPGTRLTVL.

This chain joins TRBV19 and TRBJ2-7; the match to TRBD2 covers 8 bases. The CDR3 contains 15 residues. V lost 8 bases, J lost 1 base, and 10 bases stayed unmatched. Germline V gene sequence: CDR1 LNHDA, CDR2 SQIVND (reference sequence). The CDR3 sequence: CASSRGDWESYEQYF. The CDR3 DNA sequence: TGTGCCAGTTCGCGGGGGGACTGGGAATCCTACGAGCAGTACTTC. The variable domain in full, with the rest retrieved from reference TRBV19 and TRBJ2-7, is DGGITQSPKYLFRKEGQNVTLSCEQNLNHDAMYWYRQDPGQGLRLIYYSQIVNDFQKGDIAEGYSVSREKKESFPLTVTSAQKNPTAFYLCASSRGDWESYEQYFGPGTRLTVT.

This rearrangement joins TRBV6-6 to TRBJ1-1, with 7 bases fitting TRBD1. The trim removed 5 bases at V and 7 bases at J, leaving 16 bases unmatched. The CDR3 is 16 residues long. Germline CDR1 reads MNHNY; CDR2 reads SVGAGI (reference sequence). For the CDR3, the DNA is TGTGCCAGCAGTACCGACAGGGAATCGCCTCAGGGTGAAGCTTTCTTT. Translation: CASSTDRESPQGEAFF.

This chain uses TRBV19 with TRBJ2-1, with 7 bases that match TRBD2. The germline CDR1 and CDR2 sequences are LNHDA and SQIVND (reference sequence). Trimming took 2 bases from V and 6 from J; bases not matched to a gene: 4. CDR3 length equals 14 residues. This chain's CDR3 is CASSITWGGNEQFF. CDR3 nucleotide sequence: TGTGCCAGTAGTATAACATGGGGGGGCAATGAGCAGTTCTTC.

The chain recombines TRBV9 with TRBJ2-7; D perhaps matches TRBD1 (5 bases). V was pared by 0 bases and J by 6 bases, with 13 bases between. The CDR3 has 14 residues. The germline CDR1 and CDR2 sequences are SGDLS and YYNGEE. CDR3 sequence reads: CASSVDSGRFEQYF. The DNA of the CDR3 is TGTGCCAGCAGCGTAGATTCAGGGCGATTCGAGCAGTACTTC.

The CDR3 region is CASSQTLAGGTDTQYF. As DNA, the CDR3 is TGCGCCAGCAGCCAGACTCTAGCGGGGGGCACAGATACGCAGTATTTT. The chain joins TRBV4-1 to TRBJ2-3; 10 nucleotides match TRBD2. The trim removed 3 bases at V and 1 base at J, leaving 4 bases unmatched. This CDR3 spans 16 amino acids. Germline V CDR1 and CDR2: MGHRA, YSYEKL.

The V gene is TRBV7-3, the J gene TRBJ2-7, with 10 bases lining up with TRBD2. In germline, CDR1 is SGHTA, CDR2 FQGTGA. V lost 5 bases to trimming and J lost 0 bases; unmatched junction nucleotides: 4. The CDR3 sequence is 15 residues long. CDR3 bases: TGTGCCAGCAGCATTTCTAGCGGGAGCTCCTACGAGCAGTACTTC. It yields the protein CASSISSGSSYEQYF.

CDR3 in DNA: TGCGCCATACGGCGGGGGGAATACAATGAGCAGTTCTTC. Translation gives CAIRRGEYNEQFF. The chain joins TRBV10-2 to TRBJ2-1; 8 nucleotides agree with TRBD2. Per the germline V gene, CDR1 is WSHSY and CDR2 is SAAADI. This CDR3 region has 13 residues. Germline trimming cut 10 bases from V and 4 bases from J; bases unmatched to any gene: 6.

This clone was counted a single time. The chain uses TRBV7-8 and TRBJ2-5; 7 nucleotides agree with TRBD2. V lost 4 bases, J lost 4 bases, and 12 bases stayed unmatched. Germline V gives CDR1 SGHVS, CDR2 FQNEAQ. The CDR3 is 16 residues long. CDR3 sequence reads: CASSSSGGSGRETQYF. The CDR3 DNA is TGTGCCAGCAGCTCCTCCGGGGGGAGCGGAAGAGAGACCCAGTACTTC.

The chain links TRBV5-4 to TRBJ2-7, with D possibly matching TRBD1 (6 bases). V lost 1 base and J lost 6, with 8 bases in between. CDR1 and CDR2 (germline): SGHNT, YYREEE (reference sequence). CDR3 size: 12 residues. In nucleotides, the CDR3 is TGTGCCAGCAGCTTGACAGGGTTCGAGCAGTACTTC. It is translated as CASSLTGFEQYF.

The chain is built from TRBV7-9 and TRBJ2-7, with 7 bases that match TRBD1. CDR1 and CDR2 from the germline V gene are SEHNR and FQNEAQ (reference sequence). This CDR3 has 13 amino acids. The trim removed 1 base at V and 3 bases at J, leaving 0 bases unmatched. The CDR3 DNA is TGTGCCAGCAGCTTAGGGGACAGCTACGAGCAGTACTTC. Protein sequence: CASSLGDSYEQYF.

The CDR3 is CASIRQGGNYGYTF. The CDR3 DNA follows: TGTGCCAGCATTCGACAGGGAGGTAACTATGGCTACACCTTC. This chain joins TRBV7-2 and TRBJ1-2, with TRBD1 matching over 7 bases. Germline V gene data show CDR1 as SGHTA and CDR2 as FQGNSA. This CDR3 region has 14 residues. The V and J ends lost 7 bases and 1 base, in that order; junction bases with no gene match: 6.